The 14 T cell receptor beta chains below come from one sample, sequenced in a study of radiation and T cells in renal cell carcinoma. Assay used: immunoSEQ multiplex PCR; TCRdb lists only in-frame clones, some missing. The sample has 120,000 to 150,000 clones; about 86% are singletons. The time point denotes: blood 4 weeks post-SBRT, at nephrectomy. The treatment denotes: 15 Gy SBRT to primary tumor, nephrectomy 4 weeks later. This sample comprised blood, obtained from a patient whose treatment included radiotherapy and nephrectomy. These receptors all come from a woman between 45 and 60 years old with renal cell carcinoma.

This clone occurred once. CDR3 in DNA: TGTGCCAGCAGTACTCAGGGGATGAACACTGAAGCTTTCTTT. Amino acid sequence: CASSTQGMNTEAFF. This sequence joins TRBV2 and TRBJ1-1; weak D call: TRBD1 (6 bases). The CDR3 runs 14 residues. Germline V CDR1 and CDR2: SNHLY, FYNNEI. The V gene lost 5 bases and the J gene lost 0 bases, with 10 bases spanning the gap.

In regard to this clone: Mismatch with germline at one junction end may stem from a read error. The chain has TRBV7-9 and TRBJ2-7; D is possibly TRBD1 or TRBD2 (5 bases each). In germline, CDR1 is SEHNR, CDR2 FQNEAQ (reference sequence). The CDR3 covers 17 residues. Here the CDR3 reads CASSYYRGTDASDEQYF. CDR3 in DNA: TGTGCCAGCAGCTACTATCGGGGCACCGACGCCTCCGACGAGCAGTACTTC.

The V and J genes are TRBV27 and TRBJ1-6; TRBD1 agrees at 7 bases. In germline, CDR1 is MNHEY, CDR2 SMNVEV (reference sequence). J was trimmed by 5 bases and V by 4 bases; bases with no gene match: 2. This CDR3 comprises 14 residues. Here the CDR3 DNA reads TGTGCCAGCAGTTGGGGACAGAATAATTCACCCCTCCACTTT. It encodes CASSWGQNNSPLHF.

This clone came up once. The V gene is TRBV23-1, the J gene TRBJ2-7; D is undetermined. TRBV23-1 is labeled an ORF, and its function is uncertain. Trimming stripped 2 bases from V and 6 bases from J, with 26 bases between. CDR3 length: 18 residues. The DNA for the CDR3 is TGCGCCAGCAGTCAAAGAGATCTCACGTCCCGTACTTGTTGCGAGCAGTACTTC. It specifies CASSQRDLTSRTCCEQYF.

The chain combines TRBV7-6 with TRBJ2-3; 7 bases line up with TRBD1. The junction had 4 bases not matched to a gene; V was cut back by 4 bases and J by 3 bases. CDR3 length equals 14 residues. The V gene's germline CDR1 is SGHVS and CDR2 FNYEAQ. CDR3 sequence: CASSWAGGTDTQYF. As DNA, the CDR3 is TGTGCCAGCAGCTGGGCAGGGGGAACAGATACGCAGTATTTT.

This clone was detected a few times. V gene TRBV6-1 combines with J gene TRBJ1-2; 7 bases line up with TRBD1. J lost 8 bases, V lost 2 bases, and 5 bases had no gene match. Germline V gene lookup returns CDR1 MNHNS and CDR2 SASEGT. The CDR3 spans 13 residues. The CDR3 DNA reads TGTGCCAGCAGTGAATTGGGACAGTCCGGCTACACCTTC. Translation gives CASSELGQSGYTF.

The rearrangement uses TRBV5-5 and TRBJ2-7, with no clear D. This CDR3 region has 13 residues. Trimming took off 1 base at V and 2 bases at J, with 7 bases between the two ends. Per germline, CDR1 SGHKS and CDR2 YYEKEE (reference sequence). For the CDR3, the DNA is TGTGCCAGCAGCTTGCAACAAGCCTACGAGCAGTACTTC. Protein sequence: CASSLQQAYEQYF.

This chain uses TRBV27 with TRBJ1-1; 7 nucleotides line up with TRBD1. The ends lost 2 bases at V and 1 base at J; junction bases unmatched: 4. From germline, CDR1 is MNHEY and CDR2 SMNVEV (reference sequence). The CDR3 loop spans 15 amino acids. The DNA of the CDR3 is TGTGCCAGCAGTTTACCCGGGACAGCGAACACTGAAGCTTTCTTT. Residues: CASSLPGTANTEAFF.

The chain uses TRBV5-5 and TRBJ2-7; D possibly matches TRBD1 or TRBD2 (7 bases each). Germline loops: CDR1 SGHKS, CDR2 YYEKEE (reference sequence). There are 15 residues in the CDR3. V lost 4 bases, J lost 3 bases, and 17 bases lay in between. The CDR3 nucleotides read TGTGCCAGCAGCGGGGGGGACAGACCTCACTACGAGCAGTACTTC. This gives the protein CASSGGDRPHYEQYF.

This clone has a handful of counts. The chain couples TRBV7-2 to TRBJ2-5; 9 bases fit TRBD1. CDR3 length: 13 residues. CDR1 SGHTA and CDR2 FQGNSA come from the germline V gene. Trimming removed 5 bases from V and 5 bases from J; junction bases left unmatched: 3. The CDR3 region has the DNA TGTGCCAGCAGCGGGGACAGGGTGGAGACCCAGTACTTC. This sequence encodes CASSGDRVETQYF.

The chain joins TRBV19 to TRBJ1-1, with 7 bases matching TRBD1. The CDR3 contains 12 residues. Looked up from germline, CDR1 is LNHDA and CDR2 is SQIVND (reference sequence). The V segment lost 7 bases and the J segment 4 bases; nucleotides outside the gene matches: 3. This chain's CDR3 is CASTGGGTEAFF. The CDR3, as DNA: TGTGCCAGTACAGGGGGGGGCACTGAAGCTTTCTTT.

The CDR3 spells CASRPGQGMQPQHF. The CDR3, as DNA: TGTGCCAGCAGACCGGGACAGGGGATGCAGCCCCAGCATTTT. V gene TRBV6-5 combines with J gene TRBJ1-5, with 10 bases lining up with TRBD1. The J segment lost 7 bases and the V segment lost 6 bases, leaving 6 bases of the junction unmatched. From germline, CDR1 is MNHEY and CDR2 SVGAGI. The CDR3 is 14 amino acids.

V usage is TRBV7-2 and J usage is TRBJ2-1, with TRBD2 matching 7 bases. J gave up 9 bases and V 7 bases, and 3 bases lay outside the gene matches. This CDR3 has 11 residues. Germline CDR1 SGHTA, CDR2 FQGNSA. This CDR3 reads CASTGGGEQFF. The CDR3 coding sequence is TGTGCCAGCACTGGGGGGGGTGAGCAGTTCTTC.

DNA for the CDR3: TGCGCCAGCAGCCAAGGGGACAGGGTGGGAGGCTACACCTTC. Amino acid sequence: CASSQGDRVGGYTF. This sequence joins TRBV4-1 and TRBJ1-2; 9 bases align to TRBD1. There are 14 residues in the CDR3. V dropped 1 base and J dropped 8; count of bases not matched to a gene: 5. CDR1 and CDR2 (germline): MGHRA, YSYEKL.